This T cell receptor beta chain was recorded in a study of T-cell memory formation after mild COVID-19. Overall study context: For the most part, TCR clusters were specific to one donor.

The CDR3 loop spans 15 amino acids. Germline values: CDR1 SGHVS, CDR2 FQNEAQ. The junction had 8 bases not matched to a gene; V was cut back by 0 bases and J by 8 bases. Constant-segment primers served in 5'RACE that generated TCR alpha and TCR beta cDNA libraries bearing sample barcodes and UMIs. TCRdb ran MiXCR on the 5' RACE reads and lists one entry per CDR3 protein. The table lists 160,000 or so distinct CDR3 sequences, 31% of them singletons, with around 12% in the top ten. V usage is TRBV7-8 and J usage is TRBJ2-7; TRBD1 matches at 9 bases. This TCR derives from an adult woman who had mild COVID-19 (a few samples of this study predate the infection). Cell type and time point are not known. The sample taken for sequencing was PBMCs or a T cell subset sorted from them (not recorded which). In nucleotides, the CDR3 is TGTGCCAGCAGCTTAGCCCTGGGACAGGGTCGTAAGCAGTACTTC. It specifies CASSLALGQGRKQYF.